These T cell receptor beta chains were read from a single sample in a study of T cells in Graves' hyperthyroidism and ophthalmopathy. TCRdb recomputed calls from the multiplex PCR reads with MiXCR, one row per CDR3 protein. This table holds under 650,000 distinct CDR3 sequences, around 15% found once. The specimen was blood. The receptors stem from a woman under 40 with Graves' hyperthyroidism. Both conserved end residues are part of each CDR3.

v_call	j_call	cdr3_aa
TRBV30	TRBJ1-2	CAWLQGPGGYTF
TRBV30	TRBJ1-2	CAWRNYGYTF
TRBV28	TRBJ1-1	CASLGATEAFF
TRBV12-5	TRBJ1-5	CASGLALNTGLWSGNQPQHF
TRBV11-2	TRBJ2-1	CASRQLAGLNNEQFF
TRBV20-1	TRBJ2-5	CSAWTSGIGETQYF
TRBV2	TRBJ2-1	CASSEILAGNNEQFF
TRBV2	TRBJ1-1	CASSFSQGEGEAFF
TRBV7-6	TRBJ2-3	CASSLKRPGLTDTQYF
TRBV12-5	TRBJ1-1	CASGFRNGEAFF
TRBV7-2	TRBJ2-5	CASSSFTGAQETQYF
TRBV30	TRBJ1-6	CASLGADIGSPLHF
TRBV7-9	TRBJ2-3	CASSPPGGGADTQYF
TRBV12-3/TRBV12-4	TRBJ2-1	CASSPGQGSDEQFF
TRBV7-9	TRBJ2-1	CASSSGQGYSEQFF
TRBV10-3	TRBJ2-5	CATSPSGVQNQETQYF
TRBV11-2	TRBJ1-2	CASSATRDLETF
TRBV3-1	TRBJ2-3	CASDEGGGSTQYF
TRBV6-1	TRBJ2-3	CASTGLSMGTDTQYF
TRBV6-1	TRBJ1-2	CASSGNIGDGYTF
TRBV5-8	TRBJ2-3	CASSGGLAGADTQYF
TRBV9	TRBJ2-1	CASSVSGSNNEQFF
TRBV27	TRBJ2-1	CASRTGLAASSYNEQFF
TRBV4-1	TRBJ2-1	CASSQVESPYNEQFF